These 20 T cell receptor beta chains came from one sample sequenced in a study of technical replicates of blood from several donors. Clones were read by immunoSEQ multiplex PCR, and TCRdb kept only the in-frame ones, dropping some. Among some 80,000 clones, 90% to 98% were seen once, and the ten largest hold around 0.28%. Sequencing used T cells isolated from PBMCs. All receptors derive from a human donor in good health.

The rearrangement joins TRBV18 to TRBJ2-2; D may be TRBD2 (5 bases). The V gene's germline CDR1 is KGHSH and CDR2 LQKENI. This CDR3 is 16 amino acids long. The V end lost 5 bases, the J end lost 1 base, and 14 bases lay between the germline ends. DNA of the CDR3: TGTGCCAGCTCAGTACTCCGGGAATTGAACACCGGGGAGCTGTTTTTT. Its protein is CASSVLRELNTGELFF.

V gene TRBV4-1 combines with J gene TRBJ2-7; 7 bases agree with TRBD1. Unmatched junction bases numbered 9, after V lost 2 bases and J lost 5 bases. Germline loops: CDR1 MGHRA, CDR2 YSYEKL. The CDR3 sequence is 15 residues long. In nucleotides, the CDR3 is TGCGCCAGCAGCCAAAGACAGGGAGTCTTCAACGAGCAGTACTTC. Translating gives CASSQRQGVFNEQYF.

The V call is TRBV6-5, the J call TRBJ2-2, with 13 bases that match TRBD2. The CDR3 length is 14 residues. The germline gives CDR1 MNHEY, CDR2 SVGAGI. V gave up 8 bases and J gave up 6 bases; unmatched junction bases: 3. The CDR3 loop reads CASGGLAGPGELFF. The CDR3 DNA reads TGTGCCAGCGGGGGACTAGCGGGACCCGGGGAGCTGTTTTTT.

V gene TRBV2 combines with J gene TRBJ2-7, with 7 bases matching TRBD1. V dropped 4 bases and J dropped 0; count of bases not matched to a gene: 0. From germline, CDR1 is SNHLY and CDR2 FYNNEI. The CDR3 sequence is 13 residues long. The CDR3 reads CASSGDSSYEQYF. In DNA form, the CDR3 reads TGTGCCAGCAGTGGGGACAGCTCCTACGAGCAGTACTTC.

V gene TRBV5-1 combines with J gene TRBJ2-7, with D possibly matching TRBD2 (5 bases). From germline, CDR1 is SGHRS and CDR2 YFSETQ. CDR3 length: 14 amino acids. Trimming pared 1 base from V and 2 bases from J, leaving 10 bases between. In nucleotides, the CDR3 is TGCGCCAGCAGCTTGAGTAAGGGAGCCTACGAGCAGTACTTC. This encodes CASSLSKGAYEQYF.

This clone was picked up one time. The genes are TRBV2 and TRBJ2-7; possibly TRBD2 for D (6 bases). The germline gives CDR1 SNHLY, CDR2 FYNNEI. This CDR3 is built from 15 residues. V lost 6 bases and J 2 bases, leaving 17 bases between the germline ends. The CDR3 spells CASSDPGTQAYEQYF. The CDR3 nucleotides read TGTGCCAGCAGCGATCCCGGGACTCAGGCCTACGAGCAGTACTTC.

The V and J genes are TRBV6-5 and TRBJ2-7, with 9 bases fitting TRBD1. Germline V gene sequence: CDR1 MNHEY, CDR2 SVGAGI. V dropped 0 bases and J dropped 5; count of bases not matched to a gene: 8. The CDR3 extends over 16 amino acids. The CDR3 protein is CASSYSPGTGTNEQYF. The CDR3 nucleotides read TGTGCCAGCAGTTACTCGCCCGGGACAGGGACGAACGAGCAGTACTTC.

The chain joins TRBV5-1 to TRBJ2-7; 12 bases agree with TRBD1. The J segment lost 7 bases and the V segment lost 4 bases, leaving 6 bases of the junction unmatched. This CDR3 comprises 14 residues. The germline CDR1 and CDR2 sequences are SGHRS and YFSETQ. CDR3 sequence reads: CASSRGQGAREQYF. As DNA, the CDR3 is TGCGCCAGCAGCCGGGGACAGGGGGCGCGGGAGCAGTACTTC.

The chain employs TRBV5-5 and TRBJ2-1, with a tentative D call TRBD1 (5 bases). The CDR3 is made up of 12 amino acids. Per germline, CDR1 SGHKS and CDR2 YYEKEE (reference sequence). CDR3 sequence: CVSAGPYNEQFF. As DNA, the CDR3 is TGTGTCTCGGCAGGGCCTTACAATGAGCAGTTCTTC.

The V and J genes are TRBV7-9 and TRBJ2-3; a weak D match, TRBD1 (6 bases). The length of the CDR3 is 15 residues. The ends were cut back, 8 bases at V and 6 bases at J, with 21 bases in the middle. Per germline, CDR1 SEHNR and CDR2 FQNEAQ (reference sequence). The CDR3 loop reads CASLVRDKGWDTQYF. DNA for the CDR3: TGTGCCAGCCTGGTCCGGGACAAAGGGTGGGATACGCAGTATTTT.

The J gene is TRBJ2-1, the V gene TRBV6-5, with D tentatively TRBD1 (6 bases). There are 13 residues in the CDR3. With 6 bases removed from V and 8 bases from J, the gap between germline ends came to 14 bases. Germline V lookup: CDR1 MNHEY, CDR2 SVGAGI. The CDR3, as DNA: TGTGCCAGCAGCCTCCGGGACACCGATGAGCAGTTCTTC. It specifies CASSLRDTDEQFF.

The J gene is TRBJ1-1, the V gene TRBV5-4, with D tentatively TRBD1 (6 bases). Germline CDR1 and CDR2: SGHNT and YYREEE (reference sequence). Deletions cut 5 bases from V and 6 bases from J, with 20 bases between. The CDR3 covers 15 residues. DNA for the CDR3: TGTGCCAGCAGACACCGGGACGAAGGGGGTCCTGAAGCTTTCTTT. It encodes CASRHRDEGGPEAFF.

The genes are TRBV2 and TRBJ1-5, with D perhaps TRBD1 (6 bases). Germline loops: CDR1 SNHLY, CDR2 FYNNEI. The CDR3 runs 16 residues. With 7 bases removed from V and 0 bases from J, the gap between germline ends came to 16 bases. The CDR3 bases are TGTGCCAGCACCCCTGGACAGACTTATAGCAATCAGCCCCAGCATTTT. It translates to CASTPGQTYSNQPQHF.

The J gene is TRBJ2-3, the V gene TRBV6-5; D uncertain. Germline CDR1 MNHEY, CDR2 SVGAGI. This CDR3 comprises 13 residues. V was trimmed by 7 bases and J by 1 base, leaving 9 bases between them. The CDR3 loop is CASKGGGTDTQYF. CDR3 nucleotide sequence: TGTGCCAGCAAAGGTGGAGGCACAGATACGCAGTATTTT.

This clone has just one count. The chain combines TRBV7-9 with TRBJ2-1, with D tentatively TRBD1 (5 bases). The CDR3 is made up of 11 amino acids. Germline V gene sequence: CDR1 SEHNR, CDR2 FQNEAQ (reference sequence). The V end was cut by 6 bases, the J end by 9 bases, with 9 bases between. DNA for the CDR3: TGTGCCAGCAGAGCACAGGCTGAGCAGTTCTTC. It translates to CASRAQAEQFF.

CDR3 in DNA: TGTGCCAGTACCACTACAGGGGGCCAGGGCTACACCTTC. This gives the protein CASTTTGGQGYTF. The V gene is TRBV19, the J gene TRBJ1-2; TRBD1 aligns across 9 bases. Germline CDR1 is LNHDA and CDR2 is SQIVND (reference sequence). This CDR3 region has 13 residues. V dropped 7 bases and J dropped 8; count of bases not matched to a gene: 8.

The chain employs TRBV5-1 and TRBJ2-3, with 13 bases that match TRBD2. With 4 bases clipped from V and 3 bases from J, the junction kept 2 bases outside the gene matches. The germline CDR1 and CDR2 sequences are SGHRS and YFSETQ. This CDR3 region has 15 residues. The CDR3 here is CASSQTSGRTDTQYF. CDR3 bases: TGCGCCAGCAGCCAGACTAGCGGGAGGACAGATACGCAGTATTTT. The entire variable domain, with the rest obtained from reference TRBV5-1 and TRBJ2-3, is as follows: KAGVTQTPRYLIKTRGQQVTLSCSPISGHRSVSWYQQTPGQGLQFLFEYFSETQRNKGNFPGRFSGRQFSNSRSEMNVSTLELGDSALYLCASSQTSGRTDTQYFGPGTRLTVL.

The chain has TRBV10-3 and TRBJ2-3; D gene uncertain. The CDR3 runs to 16 residues. The germline V and J ends were trimmed by 1 base and 6 bases, with 17 bases remaining between them. The germline V gene has CDR1 ENHRY and CDR2 SYGVKD. The CDR3 sequence is CAISEWVPERGDTQYF. In DNA, the CDR3 is TGTGCCATCAGTGAGTGGGTCCCGGAGCGCGGCGATACGCAGTATTTT.

The chain couples TRBV4-3 to TRBJ2-1; 7 bases map to TRBD2. Germline assignment: CDR1 LGHNA and CDR2 YSLEER. CDR3 size: 14 residues. J was trimmed by 10 bases and V by 4 bases; bases with no gene match: 10. CDR3 nucleotide sequence: TGCGCCAGCAGCCTATTTACTAGCGCGACCGAGCAGTTCTTC. Amino acids: CASSLFTSATEQFF.

This clone showed up just once. The gene calls are TRBV5-8 and TRBJ2-7; no clear D. The germline V and J ends were trimmed by 4 bases and 4 bases, with 6 bases remaining between them. In germline, CDR1 is SGHTS, CDR2 YDEGEE. There are 11 residues in the CDR3. DNA for the CDR3: TGTGCCAGCAGCCCCGGGTACGAGCAGTACTTC. Its translation is CASSPGYEQYF. Full variable domain (missing parts from reference TRBV5-8 and TRBJ2-7): EAGVTQSPTHLIKTRGQQATLRCSPISGHTSVYWYQQALGLGLQFLLWYDEGEERNRGNFPPRFSGRQFPNYSSELNVNALELEDSALYLCASSPGYEQYFGPGTRLTVT.